The 18 T cell receptor beta chains below come from one sample, sequenced in a study of T cells after posttransplantation cyclophosphamide. Clones were sequenced by immunoSEQ multiplex PCR, and TCRdb holds only the in-frame ones, with some missing. The sample carries 8,500 to 10,000 clones, nearly 98% recorded once. Cells defined as naive were viable CD3+CD4+ or CD3+CD8+ and CCR7+CD45RA+CD45RO-CD95-CD27+CD28+. Sequences were obtained from naive CD4+ T cells sorted from PBMCs. All receptors come from a woman in her fifties or sixties in good health, CMV-negative, and a related stem cell transplant donor.

The sample holds one count of this clone. The J gene is TRBJ1-1, the V gene TRBV11-2; D gene unclear. Looked up from germline, CDR1 is SGHAT and CDR2 is FQNNGV. Trimming left V 1 base short and J 8 bases short, with 14 bases between. The CDR3 runs 14 residues. Here the CDR3 reads CASSLVDNSGEAFF. Written as DNA, the CDR3 is TGTGCCAGCAGCTTAGTAGATAATTCGGGGGAAGCTTTCTTT.

The count of this clone is one. The chain is built from TRBV15 and TRBJ2-4; TRBD1 might be the D (6 bases). Germline V gene sequence: CDR1 LNHNV, CDR2 YYDKDF (reference sequence). V lost 3 bases and J lost 1, with 16 bases in between. CDR3 length: 17 residues. The CDR3 DNA reads TGTGCCACCAGCAGCAGTCAGGGGCCGGAGGCCAAAAACATTCAGTACTTC. It codes for CATSSSQGPEAKNIQYF.

This sequence joins TRBV18 and TRBJ2-1, with D possibly being TRBD1 (6 bases). The germline gives CDR1 KGHSH, CDR2 LQKENI. The V end lost 6 bases, the J end lost 4 bases, and 16 bases lay between the germline ends. This CDR3 contains 15 residues. The CDR3 nucleotides are TGTGCCAGCTCCCCTTCTATTGACAGGTACAATGAGCAGTTCTTC. Translating it yields CASSPSIDRYNEQFF.

This clone was picked up one time. V is TRBV27 and J is TRBJ2-6; D perhaps matches TRBD1 (6 bases). The V end was cut by 5 bases, the J end by 10 bases, with 24 bases between. CDR3 length: 17 amino acids. Germline V gene data show CDR1 as MNHEY and CDR2 as SMNVEV (reference sequence). CDR3 loop: CASSGLQGRRRENVLTF. The DNA of the CDR3 is TGTGCCAGCAGTGGCCTACAGGGCCGCCGAAGAGAGAACGTCCTGACTTTC.

V gene TRBV19 combines with J gene TRBJ2-1, with TRBD2 matching over 7 bases. The CDR3 consists of 16 residues. Germline trimming cut 0 bases from V and 2 bases from J; bases unmatched to any gene: 4. The germline V gene encodes CDR1 LNHDA and CDR2 SQIVND (reference sequence). The CDR3 reads CASSIEPSGPYNEQFF. The DNA for the CDR3 is TGTGCCAGTAGTATAGAGCCTAGCGGCCCCTACAATGAGCAGTTCTTC.

This clone was detected only once. The chain has TRBV5-1 and TRBJ2-1; weak D call: TRBD1 (6 bases). The germline CDR1 and CDR2 sequences are SGHRS and YFSETQ. The CDR3 is made up of 15 amino acids. Trimming shortened V by 0 bases and J by 9 bases, and 16 bases separated the two germline ends. The DNA of the CDR3 is TGCGCCAGCAGCTTGGAGGGGGTAAGGATAAGTGAGCAGTTCTTC. Its translation: CASSLEGVRISEQFF.

This chain joins TRBV7-9 and TRBJ1-2, with D maybe TRBD1 (6 bases). Trimming removed 1 base at V and 7 bases at J, with 10 bases between. Germline V gene sequence: CDR1 SEHNR, CDR2 FQNEAQ (reference sequence). This CDR3 comprises 13 residues. The DNA of the CDR3 is TGTGCCAGCAGCTTAGTACAGGGAAGTGGCTACACCTTC. Its translation: CASSLVQGSGYTF.

V gene TRBV2 combines with J gene TRBJ2-3; TRBD1 agrees at 9 bases. The CDR3 length is 15 residues. V was pared by 1 base and J by 5 bases, with 4 bases of the junction left unmatched. Germline lookup yields CDR1 SNHLY and CDR2 FYNNEI. CDR3: CASSEDRGQGDTQYF. The CDR3 DNA sequence: TGTGCCAGCAGTGAAGACAGGGGGCAGGGAGATACGCAGTATTTT. The full variable domain, in which reference TRBV2 and TRBJ2-3 provide the parts outside the CDR3, is EPEVTQTPSHQVTQMGQEVILRCVPISNHLYFYWYRQILGQKVEFLVSFYNNEISEKSEIFDDQFSVERPDGSNFTLKIRSTKLEDSAMYFCASSEDRGQGDTQYFGPGTRLTVL.

A note on this clone: The same CDR3 arises from other DNA sequences in this sample as well. The chain links TRBV18 to TRBJ1-2; TRBD1 might be the D (5 bases). CDR1 is KGHSH, CDR2 LQKENI, per germline. V was pared by 3 bases and J by 2 bases, with 7 bases between. The CDR3 is made up of 13 amino acids. The CDR3 protein is CASSPQGNYGYTF. The CDR3 nucleotides are TGTGCCAGCTCACCCCAGGGAAACTATGGCTACACCTTC.

The chain links TRBV28 to TRBJ2-7, with D possibly matching TRBD1 (6 bases). Per the germline V gene, CDR1 is MDHEN and CDR2 is SYDVKM. The CDR3 covers 15 residues. V gave up 6 bases and J gave up 6 bases, with 21 bases separating them. DNA of the CDR3: TGTGCCAGCAGGTCCCCCAGGGGCGCTTACAGCGAGCAGTACTTC. This sequence encodes CASRSPRGAYSEQYF. The full variable domain, its missing parts supplied by reference TRBV28 and TRBJ2-7, is DVKVTQSSRYLVKRTGEKVFLECVQDMDHENMFWYRQDPGLGLRLIYFSYDVKMKEKGDIPEGYSVSREKKERFSLILESASTNQTSMYLCASRSPRGAYSEQYFGPGTRLTVT.

J is TRBJ1-2 and V is TRBV4-1; 8 bases fit TRBD1. Looked up from germline, CDR1 is MGHRA and CDR2 is YSYEKL. This CDR3 spans 12 amino acids. Germline trimming cut 9 bases from V and 6 bases from J; bases unmatched to any gene: 6. The CDR3 protein is CASYGQGNGYTF. CDR3 coding DNA: TGCGCCAGTTACGGACAGGGCAATGGCTACACCTTC.

The chain carries TRBV2 and TRBJ2-2, with D maybe TRBD1 (5 bases). The ends were cut back, 6 bases at V and 6 bases at J, with 11 bases in the middle. Germline V lookup: CDR1 SNHLY, CDR2 FYNNEI. CDR3 size: 13 residues. The CDR3 DNA is TGTGCCAGCAGCGGCAGGGCTCCCGGGGAGCTGTTTTTT. As protein: CASSGRAPGELFF.

V is TRBV18 and J is TRBJ2-5; D gene ambiguous. Germline CDR1 and CDR2: KGHSH and LQKENI. This CDR3 spans 11 amino acids. V was pared by 3 bases and J by 5 bases, with 4 bases between. In nucleotides, the CDR3 is TGTGCCAGCTCACCTTCGGAGACCCAGTACTTC. Translating it yields CASSPSETQYF.

The chain carries TRBV15 and TRBJ2-3; tentatively, D is TRBD2 (5 bases). The CDR3 has 15 residues. Germline CDR1 and CDR2: LNHNV and YYDKDF (reference sequence). V was clipped by 2 bases and J by 0 bases, with 9 bases between them. This CDR3 reads CATSRQRISTDTQYF. The CDR3 DNA follows: TGTGCCACCAGCAGACAGCGGATTAGCACAGATACGCAGTATTTT.

The CDR3 DNA follows: TGTGCCAGCAGCTTATTGGCCGGGGGAGTGGCCACAGATACGCAGTATTTT. Translating gives CASSLLAGGVATDTQYF. This rearrangement joins TRBV7-6 to TRBJ2-3; D may be TRBD2 (6 bases). The germline gives CDR1 SGHVS, CDR2 FNYEAQ. The germline V and J ends were trimmed by 2 bases and 2 bases, with 17 bases remaining between them. The CDR3 runs 17 residues.

The CDR3 DNA reads as TGTGCCAGCAGTTACGTTAGGGGCACTGAAGCTTTCTTT. Amino acids: CASSYVRGTEAFF. This sequence joins TRBV6-5 and TRBJ1-1, with D perhaps TRBD1 (5 bases). The V gene lost 2 bases and the J gene lost 4 bases, with 8 bases spanning the gap. CDR1 MNHEY and CDR2 SVGAGI come from the germline V gene. The CDR3 has 13 residues.

The rearrangement uses TRBV11-3 and TRBJ1-1, with 11 positions matching TRBD1. Germline V gives CDR1 SGHNT, CDR2 YENEEA. V lost 5 bases, J lost 8 bases, and 4 bases stayed unmatched. This CDR3 comprises 13 residues. The CDR3 loop reads CASSMGQGVEAFF. The CDR3 DNA follows: TGTGCCAGCAGCATGGGACAGGGGGTAGAAGCTTTCTTT.

Concerning this clone itself: The junction and the germline gene differ at one end; a read error may be behind it. This chain joins TRBV18 and TRBJ2-7; 9 positions agree with TRBD1. From germline, CDR1 is KGHSH and CDR2 LQKENI. This CDR3 is 14 amino acids long. The CDR3 here is CASSPLGQGYGQYF. The CDR3 bases are TGTGCCAGCTCACCGTTGGGACAGGGTTACGGGCAGTACTTC.